This TCR beta chain came from a study of T cell responses to AZD1222 COVID-19 vaccine (dated by TCRdb to 2020 to 2022). For the study in its entirety: AZD1222 recipients with second doses at about 4 weeks or about 12 weeks were pooled, because spike-specific TCR depth and breadth did not differ between schedules. A total of about 230 trial participants underwent TCR sequencing, of whom roughly 210 received two doses of AZD1222 and 26 received two doses of the MenACWY control vaccine. Enrollment into the trials was organized by age into subgroups of 18-55, 56-69 and 70-plus years, and those subgroups contained roughly 150, 30 and 60 TCR-sequenced participants, respectively. Paper-wide results and their limitations: Only six or seven AZD1222 recipients were SARS-CoV-2 seropositive at baseline, limiting conclusions about previously exposed vaccinees. Because no day 14 peak-response samples were available, repertoires were characterized only after the peak T cell response. Participants were mostly white British, with more females than males. The authors suggested clonal diversity may have been underestimated. Epitopes outside the regions mutated in the B.1.351 and B.1.1.7 variants were reportedly recognized by nearly half of the unique spike-specific TCRs. After two AZD1222 doses, both the breadth and the depth of spike-specific TCRs were significantly higher than at day 0 and than in MenACWY recipients. In the small 56-69-year group, the increase in depth fell short of significance, most likely because of low power. The whole spike protein was spanned by vaccine-associated CD4 TCRs, and dominant responses were seen in regions 160-218 and 743-854.

V drops 7 bases and J drops 4 bases, leaving 19 bases in between. For CDR1 and CDR2, the germline V gene (reference sequence) lists LNHDA and SQIVND. Including the terminal cysteine and phenylalanine, the CDR3 comprises 15 residues. Only CDR3 DNA remains: 45 bases, in frame from the first base. Of note for this clone: This clone's antigen is unknown. Base qualities are not provided; no much larger clone lies one nucleotide away.

This specimen's time point label, interpreted: baseline before first vaccination. Samples from vaccinated people were obtained from the UK trials COV001 and COV002, which included a single-blind randomized controlled phase 2/3 trial of AZD1222 (ChAdOx1 nCoV-19) in healthy adults. For TCRbeta chain sequencing, PBMC samples were collected from trial participants at day 0 and at day 28 after the second dose. The CDR3 regions of human TCRbeta chains were subjected to immunosequencing. Regarding the original processing steps: Repertoire TCRs were matched against a reference library of SARS-CoV-2-specific TCRs generated with the MIRA antigen-specificity platform. Breadth was defined as the fraction of unique TCRs that were SARS-CoV-2-associated. Depth was defined as the fraction of total T cells that were SARS-CoV-2-associated. Each spike-specific TCR was assigned to its reactive spike region and to a CD4 or CD8 class using the MIRA data. Log10-transformed breadth and depth values were compared by one-way ANOVA with Sidak's multiple comparisons tests. TCRdb took over this immuneACCESS table, retaining in-frame rearrangements with V and J assigned. Such tables are incomplete; in checked studies, under half of the missing clones stem from an unresolved V gene, and the remainder is unexplained. V, J and clone size reflect that table, while D and trimming were determined from the DNA. Across this sample there are roughly 120,000 clones, with about 88% seen only once. The ten largest clones add up to 1.5% to 2% of the sample.

The specimen comprised peripheral blood, sampled on day 0 of AZD1222 vaccination. The TCR was taken from an adult in good health. The chain links TRBV19 with TRBJ1-2; the D segment could be TRBD1, given 6 matching bases. The CDR3 reads as follows: CASNNRASTGYGYTF. The sequenced DNA: TGTGCCAGTAATAACAGGGCCTCGACGGGCTATGGCTACACCTTC.